The subject of this entry is one T cell receptor (beta chain). Authors' processing steps: The assay estimated nucleated cells by amplifying reference gene primers. Clones were read by immunoSEQ multiplex PCR, and TCRdb kept only the in-frame ones, dropping some. For V, J and clone size, that table is used; D and trimming come from the DNA. The table lists 200,000 to 250,000 clones, around 80% of them singletons. The entry originates in a study of blood T cell repertoires in COVID-19. Whole-study context: T cells, B-cell-depleted T cells, or PBMCs provided the cDNA or gDNA that served as material.

The ends were cut back, 4 bases at V and 9 bases at J, with 16 bases in the middle. The germline gives CDR1 SGHRS, CDR2 YFSETQ. CDR3 length equals 13 residues. This sequence was found in a young man with active or convalescent COVID-19. The V gene is TRBV5-1, the J gene TRBJ1-2, with TRBD1 as a possible D gene (6 bases). The sample consisted of peripheral blood. The CDR3 DNA reads as TGCGCCAGCAGCCTTGGACCGGGACAAAGCTACACCTTC. Translated: CASSLGPGQSYTF.